The present TCR beta chain was sequenced within a study of technical replicates of blood from several donors (dated by TCRdb to between 2016 and 2019). V is cut by 7 bases and J by 5 bases, and the space between the germline ends is 16 bases. CDR1 and CDR2, looked up from the germline V gene, are LGHNT and FRNRAP. The CDR3 runs 14 residues from the cysteine to the phenylalanine. Only the CDR3 region is kept as DNA, spanning 42 bases read in frame from base 1. Remarks on this clone: Its binding antigen is unknown. There are no base qualities to consult, and no much larger clone falls within one base.

Libraries were built with the immunoSEQ multiplex PCR assay. TCRdb obtained this table from immuneACCESS and retained in-frame rearrangements with V and J assigned. These tables miss some clones; where compared with another copy, unresolved V genes account for less than half of the shortfall, and the remainder is unexplained. This sample comprises about 16,000 clones, around nine tenths of them detected only once. The top ten clones comprise approximately 10% of the sample. Sequencing was done on a sample of PBMCs. The V gene is TRBV12-5 and the J gene is TRBJ2-3; a weak D assignment points to TRBD1 (5 bases agree). This clonotype was obtained from a human donor in good health. CDR3 reads: CASEPRGLGDTQYF. Here is the DNA: TGTGCTAGTGAGCCTAGGGGATTGGGAGATACGCAGTATTTT.